This T cell receptor (beta chain) emerged from a study of cytomegalovirus exposure and HLA in healthy donors. Looking at the study overall: Roughly 85 million unique TCRs from HLA-typed donors made up an early data release.

Worth noting for this clone: Its antigen is still unknown. This specimen includes other DNA sequences encoding the same CDR3.

As for the donors, each was a healthy bone marrow donor. Study outcomes and limitations: Follow-up analysis seemed to connect common viral pathogens with several of the most significant clusters identified.

The PCR was carried out with 60 Vbeta primers and 13 Jbeta primers. Some clones are missing from TCRdb's copy, which holds only in-frame ones; the method was immunoSEQ multiplex PCR. The table lists approximately 140,000 clones, around 80% of them singletons. The CDR3 runs to 15 residues. CDR1 and CDR2 from the germline V gene are SGHRS and YFSETQ. J gave up 3 bases and V 0 bases, and 2 bases lay outside the gene matches. The origin of this receptor is a woman between 50 and 59 years old in good health and CMV-seropositive. V and J are TRBV5-1 and TRBJ2-7; 11 positions match TRBD1. The sample consisted of PBMCs. DNA for the CDR3: TGCGCCAGCAGCTTGGCCGGGACAGGGGGCTACGAGCAGTACTTC. Translating gives CASSLAGTGGYEQYF.